The 25 T cell receptor beta chains in this list originate from one sample, sequenced in a study of blood T cell repertoires in COVID-19. Some clones are missing from TCRdb's copy, which holds only in-frame ones; the method was immunoSEQ multiplex PCR. The data contain roughly 300,000 clones, roughly nine tenths of them singletons. Sample: PBMCs or T cells enriched from blood (not recorded which). The receptors derive from a woman in her thirties who had recovered from COVID-19.

The chain has TRBV7-2 and TRBJ2-3, with a tentative D call TRBD1 (5 bases). The ends were cut back, 4 bases at V and 4 bases at J, with 12 bases in the middle. Germline CDR1 reads SGHTA; CDR2 reads FQGNSA. The CDR3 covers 14 residues. The CDR3 sequence: CASSSTRASDTQYF. In nucleotides, the CDR3 is TGTGCCAGCAGCTCAACCAGGGCGTCAGATACGCAGTATTTT.

This chain uses TRBV18 with TRBJ1-2, with TRBD1 matching 7 bases. The CDR3 consists of 14 residues. With 2 bases clipped from V and 3 bases from J, the junction kept 3 bases outside the gene matches. Looked up from germline, CDR1 is KGHSH and CDR2 is LQKENI. CDR3 bases: TGTGCCAGCTCACCAGCAGGGGGTGACTATGGCTACACCTTC. This codes for CASSPAGGDYGYTF.

The chain links TRBV5-4 to TRBJ2-7; 7 positions agree with TRBD1. Germline CDR1 reads SGHNT; CDR2 reads YYREEE (reference sequence). The CDR3 consists of 15 residues. V was clipped by 4 bases and J by 0 bases; unmatched bases: 7. CDR3 bases: TGTGCCAGCAGCCGGGACAGACCGAACTCCTACGAGCAGTACTTC. It codes for CASSRDRPNSYEQYF. Combining the CDR3 with reference TRBV5-4 and TRBJ2-7 gives the whole variable domain ETGVTQSPTHLIKTRGQQVTLRCSSQSGHNTVSWYQQALGQGPQFIFQYYREEENGRGNFPPRFSGLQFPNYSSELNVNALELDDSALYLCASSRDRPNSYEQYFGPGTRLTVT.

This rearrangement joins TRBV18 to TRBJ1-3; a weak D match, TRBD1 (6 bases). Germline V gives CDR1 KGHSH, CDR2 LQKENI. The ends were cut back, 1 base at V and 2 bases at J, with 12 bases in the middle. The CDR3 has 16 amino acids. CDR3 sequence (DNA): TGTGCCAGCTCACCACAGTCGGCAGGGGCTGGAAACACCATATATTTT. Protein: CASSPQSAGAGNTIYF.

This chain joins TRBV12-3 or TRBV12-4 and TRBJ1-2; D is undetermined. V lost 6 bases, J lost 0 bases, and 5 bases lay in between. The CDR3 is 12 amino acids. Here the CDR3 reads CASSHSNYGYTF. The CDR3 nucleotides are TGTGCCAGCAGCCATTCTAACTATGGCTACACCTTC.

The V and J genes are TRBV5-4 and TRBJ2-2, with D possibly being TRBD1 (5 bases). Looked up from germline, CDR1 is SGHNT and CDR2 is YYREEE (reference sequence). V was pared by 2 bases and J by 4 bases, with 12 bases between. This CDR3 spans 15 amino acids. The CDR3 is CASSLEGVITGELFF. The CDR3 nucleotides read TGTGCCAGCAGCTTAGAAGGGGTAATCACCGGGGAGCTGTTTTTT.

V is TRBV30 and J is TRBJ1-5; TRBD1 aligns across 7 bases. From germline, CDR1 is GTSNPN and CDR2 SVGIG (reference sequence). CDR3 length equals 14 residues. With V trimmed by 2 bases and J by 3 bases, 4 bases remained unmatched. This CDR3 reads CAWSRQGVNQPQHF. The CDR3 coding sequence is TGTGCCTGGAGTCGCCAGGGGGTCAATCAGCCCCAGCATTTT.

The chain has TRBV19 and TRBJ1-5; D is unclear. The CDR3 is 11 residues long. Trimming shortened V by 7 bases and J by 12 bases, and 13 bases separated the two germline ends. In germline, CDR1 is LNHDA, CDR2 SQIVND (reference sequence). CDR3 coding DNA: TGTGCCAGTAATGGAGGGCGCAACCAGCATTTT. Protein: CASNGGRNQHF.

The V and J genes are TRBV7-2 and TRBJ2-7; D is possibly TRBD2 (6 bases). This CDR3 has 14 amino acids. Germline CDR1 SGHTA, CDR2 FQGNSA. The V end was cut by 5 bases, the J end by 6 bases, with 17 bases between. This CDR3 reads CASSPRLVASEQYF. CDR3 DNA: TGTGCCAGCAGCCCCCGACTAGTAGCCTCCGAGCAGTACTTC.

The chain couples TRBV5-4 to TRBJ2-5, with 12 bases identical to TRBD1. The germline gives CDR1 SGHNT, CDR2 YYREEE (reference sequence). The V segment lost 4 bases and the J segment 3 bases; nucleotides outside the gene matches: 7. There are 16 residues in the CDR3. The CDR3: CASSAGTGGVEETQYF. The CDR3 DNA reads TGTGCCAGCAGCGCAGGGACAGGGGGCGTGGAAGAGACCCAGTACTTC.

As DNA, the CDR3 is TGTGCCAGCAGATCGACTAGCGGGGGGAGTATAGATACGCAGTATTTT. Protein sequence: CASRSTSGGSIDTQYF. The V gene is TRBV3-1 (or the pseudogene TRBV3-2), the J gene TRBJ2-3; 13 nucleotides align to TRBD2. The germline V gene encodes CDR1 LGHDT and CDR2 YNNKEL (reference sequence). V dropped 6 bases and J dropped 5; count of bases not matched to a gene: 8. The CDR3 has 16 residues.

CDR3 bases: TGCGCCAGCTCCCGAGGGGACAATTACGAGCAGTACTTC. This translates into CASSRGDNYEQYF. The V and J genes are TRBV10-1 and TRBJ2-7, with D possibly being TRBD1 (6 bases). CDR1 is WNHNN and CDR2 is SYGVQD in the germline V gene (reference sequence). The V gene lost 8 bases and the J gene lost 4 bases, with 15 bases spanning the gap. The CDR3 covers 13 residues.

The gene calls are TRBV5-5 and TRBJ1-6; TRBD1 matches 7 bases. Germline-derived CDR1 and CDR2 are SGHKS and YYEKEE (reference sequence). V shed 0 bases, J shed 5 bases, and the junction held 2 bases outside the gene matches. This CDR3 has 15 amino acids. The chain's CDR3 is CASSLVGQNNSPLHF. The CDR3 DNA follows: TGTGCCAGCAGCTTGGTGGGACAGAATAATTCACCCCTCCACTTT.

This chain uses TRBV2 with TRBJ1-5, with D possibly TRBD1 on 6 matching bases. CDR3 length: 12 amino acids. Germline V gene sequence: CDR1 SNHLY, CDR2 FYNNEI. Trimming took off 6 bases at V and 5 bases at J, with 8 bases between the two ends. The CDR3 bases are TGTGCCAGCAGCAGGGGCGATCAGCCCCAGCATTTT. Translated, it gives CASSRGDQPQHF. Full variable domain (missing parts from reference TRBV2 and TRBJ1-5): EPEVTQTPSHQVTQMGQEVILRCVPISNHLYFYWYRQILGQKVEFLVSFYNNEISEKSEIFDDQFSVERPDGSNFTLKIRSTKLEDSAMYFCASSRGDQPQHFGDGTRLSIL.

The chain carries TRBV6-5 and TRBJ1-5; D not certain. Trimming removed 7 bases from V and 9 bases from J, with 13 bases in between. The CDR3 length is 12 residues. CDR1 MNHEY and CDR2 SVGAGI come from the germline V gene. In DNA, the CDR3 is TGTGCCAGCACCTTTGTGGAGCCGCCCCAGCATTTT. This sequence encodes CASTFVEPPQHF.

The gene calls are TRBV30 and TRBJ1-2; the match to TRBD1 covers 7 bases. V lost 4 bases and J lost 1; bases outside the gene matches: 9. CDR3 length: 15 amino acids. Germline V gene data show CDR1 as GTSNPN and CDR2 as SVGIG (reference sequence). Written as DNA, the CDR3 is TGTGCCTGGAACAGACAGGGACAAATTAACTATGGCTACACCTTC. Residues: CAWNRQGQINYGYTF.

The chain couples TRBV5-5 to TRBJ2-3, with 7 positions matching TRBD2. Germline CDR1 and CDR2: SGHKS and YYEKEE (reference sequence). The CDR3 length is 15 residues. Trimming took 5 bases from V and 7 from J; bases not matched to a gene: 13. The CDR3 is CASRISSGPGNTQYF. The CDR3 nucleotides are TGTGCCAGCAGAATATCTAGCGGACCTGGGAATACGCAGTATTTT.

This rearrangement joins TRBV19 to TRBJ1-2; 8 bases line up with TRBD1. CDR3 length equals 14 residues. Germline CDR1 and CDR2: LNHDA and SQIVND (reference sequence). Trimming at V came to 8 bases and at J to 4 bases, leaving 9 bases not matched to a gene. CDR3: CASSGPGGGYGYTF. As DNA, the CDR3 is TGTGCCAGTTCGGGCCCAGGGGGCGGCTATGGCTACACCTTC.

This clone has only a few counts. The genes are TRBV28 and TRBJ1-3; a weak D match, TRBD1 (6 bases). Germline CDR1 reads MDHEN; CDR2 reads SYDVKM. Trimming took 4 bases from V and 4 from J, leaving 14 bases between them. The CDR3 has 15 amino acids. This chain's CDR3 is CASSSSRGRGNTIYF. The DNA for the CDR3 is TGTGCCAGCAGTTCGAGCAGGGGAAGAGGAAACACCATATATTTT. The variable domain in full, with the rest retrieved from reference TRBV28 and TRBJ1-3, is DVKVTQSSRYLVKRTGEKVFLECVQDMDHENMFWYRQDPGLGLRLIYFSYDVKMKEKGDIPEGYSVSREKKERFSLILESASTNQTSMYLCASSSSRGRGNTIYFGEGSWLTVV.

The J gene is TRBJ2-3, the V gene TRBV5-5; no reliable D call. The ends were cut back, 1 base at V and 0 bases at J, with 9 bases in the middle. This CDR3 is built from 15 residues. Looked up from germline, CDR1 is SGHKS and CDR2 is YYEKEE (reference sequence). This CDR3 reads CASSLMESSTDTQYF. The CDR3 DNA reads TGTGCCAGCAGCTTGATGGAGTCTAGCACAGATACGCAGTATTTT.

This clone showed up just a few times. V is TRBV5-1 and J is TRBJ2-5; possibly TRBD1 for D (6 bases). Trimming stripped 6 bases from V and 3 bases from J, with 12 bases between. The CDR3 loop spans 13 amino acids. Per germline, CDR1 SGHRS and CDR2 YFSETQ. The CDR3 nucleotides are TGCGCCAGCACGACAGGTTTCGAAGAGACCCAGTACTTC. Translation gives CASTTGFEETQYF.

The genes are TRBV27 and TRBJ1-1; 7 bases agree with TRBD1. Losses at the gene ends were 8 bases for V and 1 base for J; bases not matched to a gene: 10. CDR1 and CDR2 (germline): MNHEY, SMNVEV (reference sequence). The CDR3 runs 15 residues. The CDR3 loop reads CASARGRGSNTEAFF. The CDR3 nucleotides read TGTGCCAGCGCGAGGGGGCGGGGATCGAACACTGAAGCTTTCTTT.

The J gene is TRBJ2-1, the V gene TRBV9, with 9 nucleotides matching TRBD2. CDR3 length equals 15 residues. The J segment lost 5 bases and the V segment lost 3 bases, leaving 6 bases of the junction unmatched. CDR1 and CDR2 (germline): SGDLS, YYNGEE. The CDR3 DNA reads as TGTGCCAGCAGCGCAGCGGGGGGCTACAACAATGAGCAGTTCTTC. This gives the protein CASSAAGGYNNEQFF.

The chain employs TRBV5-1 and TRBJ2-5; 8 positions agree with TRBD1. V gave up 9 bases and J gave up 5 bases; unmatched junction bases: 12. In germline, CDR1 is SGHRS, CDR2 YFSETQ. The CDR3 consists of 14 residues. The CDR3 loop reads CATRKTGAGETQYF. CDR3 nucleotide sequence: TGCGCCACCAGAAAGACAGGGGCAGGGGAGACCCAGTACTTC.

The sample holds one count of this clone. The chain joins TRBV6-1 to TRBJ1-5, with a possible D match to TRBD1 (5 bases). Germline assignment: CDR1 MNHNS and CDR2 SASEGT. The CDR3 consists of 20 residues. Trimming shortened V by 2 bases and J by 0 bases, and 23 bases separated the two germline ends. The CDR3 DNA sequence: TGTGCCAGCAGTGAAAGGATTGGTGGGGGGTGGGTAGTTAGCAATCAGCCCCAGCATTTT. Encoded protein: CASSERIGGGWVVSNQPQHF.